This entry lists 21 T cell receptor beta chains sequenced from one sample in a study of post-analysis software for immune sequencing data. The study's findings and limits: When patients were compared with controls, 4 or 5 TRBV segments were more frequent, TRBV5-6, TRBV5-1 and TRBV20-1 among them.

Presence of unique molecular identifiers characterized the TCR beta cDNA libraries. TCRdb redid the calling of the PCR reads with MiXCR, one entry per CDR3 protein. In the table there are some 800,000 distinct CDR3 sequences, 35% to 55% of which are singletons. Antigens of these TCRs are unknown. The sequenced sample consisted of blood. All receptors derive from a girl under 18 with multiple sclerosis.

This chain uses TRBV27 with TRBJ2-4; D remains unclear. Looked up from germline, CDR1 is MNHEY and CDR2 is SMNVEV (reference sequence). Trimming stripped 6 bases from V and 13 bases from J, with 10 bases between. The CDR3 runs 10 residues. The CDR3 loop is CASRFCEQYF. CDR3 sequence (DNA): TGTGCCAGCAGGTTTTGTGAGCAGTACTTC.

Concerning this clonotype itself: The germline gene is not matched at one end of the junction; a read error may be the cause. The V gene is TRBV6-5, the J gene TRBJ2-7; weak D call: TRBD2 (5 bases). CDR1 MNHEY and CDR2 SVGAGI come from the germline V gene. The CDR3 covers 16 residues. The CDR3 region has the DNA TGTGCCAGCAGTTACTCTTATGTCGTTAGTGACTACGAGCAGTACTTT. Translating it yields CASSYSYVVSDYEQYF.

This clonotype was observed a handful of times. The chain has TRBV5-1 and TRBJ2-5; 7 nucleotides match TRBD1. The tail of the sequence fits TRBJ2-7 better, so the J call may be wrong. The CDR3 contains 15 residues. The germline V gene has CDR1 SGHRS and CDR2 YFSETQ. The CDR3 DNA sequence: TGCGCCAGCAGCTTGGGAGGGGGCGAACGAGGCGAGCAGTACTTC. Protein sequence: CASSLGGGERGEQYF.

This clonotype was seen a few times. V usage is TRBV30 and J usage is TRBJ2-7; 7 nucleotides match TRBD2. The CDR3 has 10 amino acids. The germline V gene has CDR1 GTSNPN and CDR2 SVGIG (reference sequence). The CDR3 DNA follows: TGTGCGGCGGGGGAGTACGAGCAGTACTTC. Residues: CAAGEYEQYF.

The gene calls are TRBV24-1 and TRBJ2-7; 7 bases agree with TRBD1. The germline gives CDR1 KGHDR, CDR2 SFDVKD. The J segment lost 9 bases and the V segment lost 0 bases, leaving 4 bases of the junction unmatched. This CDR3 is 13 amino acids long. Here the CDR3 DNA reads TGTGCCACCAGTGATTTGACGACAGGGCGGCAGTACTTC. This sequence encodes CATSDLTTGRQYF.

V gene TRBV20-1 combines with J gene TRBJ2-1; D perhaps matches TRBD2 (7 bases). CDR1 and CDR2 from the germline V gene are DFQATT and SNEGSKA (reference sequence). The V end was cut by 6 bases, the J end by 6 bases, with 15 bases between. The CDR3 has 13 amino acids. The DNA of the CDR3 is TGCAGTGCGTGGCGGGGAGGGGGCAATGAGCAGTTCTTC. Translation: CSAWRGGGNEQFF.

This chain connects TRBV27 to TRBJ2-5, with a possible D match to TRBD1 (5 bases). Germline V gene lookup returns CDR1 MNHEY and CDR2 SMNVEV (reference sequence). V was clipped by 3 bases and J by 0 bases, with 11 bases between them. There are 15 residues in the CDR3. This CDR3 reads CASSFAQGHQETQYF. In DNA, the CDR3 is TGTGCCAGCAGTTTCGCCCAGGGCCACCAAGAGACCCAGTACTTC.

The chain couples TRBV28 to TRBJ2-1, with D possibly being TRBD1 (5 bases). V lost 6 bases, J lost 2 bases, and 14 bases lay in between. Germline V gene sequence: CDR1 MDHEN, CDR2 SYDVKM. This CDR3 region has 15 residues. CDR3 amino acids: CASSPLRQTYNEQFF. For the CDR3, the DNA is TGTGCCAGCAGCCCCTTGCGACAGACCTACAATGAGCAGTTCTTC.

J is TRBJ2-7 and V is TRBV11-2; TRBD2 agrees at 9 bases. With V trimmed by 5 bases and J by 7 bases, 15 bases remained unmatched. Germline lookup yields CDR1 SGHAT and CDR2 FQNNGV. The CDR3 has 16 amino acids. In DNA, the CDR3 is TGTGCCAGCAGCCCTAACCGCGCTAGCGGGGCTCGGGAGCAGTACTTC. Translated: CASSPNRASGAREQYF.

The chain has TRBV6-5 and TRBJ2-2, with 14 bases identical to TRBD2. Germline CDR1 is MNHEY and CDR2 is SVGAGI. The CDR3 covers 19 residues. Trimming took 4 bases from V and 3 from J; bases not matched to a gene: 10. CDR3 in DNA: TGTGCCAGCAGTTCCCTGACTAGCGGGAGGGCCGTGTACACCGGGGAGCTGTTTTTT. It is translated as CASSSLTSGRAVYTGELFF.

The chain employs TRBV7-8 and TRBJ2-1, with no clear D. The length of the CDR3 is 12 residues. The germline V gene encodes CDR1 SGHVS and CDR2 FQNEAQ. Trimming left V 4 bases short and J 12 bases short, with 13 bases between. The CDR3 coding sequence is TGTGCCAGCAGCTATAGAGTGGGTGGGCAGTTCTTC. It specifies CASSYRVGGQFF.

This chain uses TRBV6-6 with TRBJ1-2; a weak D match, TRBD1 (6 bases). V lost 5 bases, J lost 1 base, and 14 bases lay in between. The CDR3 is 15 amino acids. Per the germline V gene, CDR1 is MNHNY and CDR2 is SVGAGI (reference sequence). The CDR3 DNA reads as TGTGCCAGCAGTCCTCCCGGACAGAGTAACTATGGCTACACCTTC. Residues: CASSPPGQSNYGYTF.

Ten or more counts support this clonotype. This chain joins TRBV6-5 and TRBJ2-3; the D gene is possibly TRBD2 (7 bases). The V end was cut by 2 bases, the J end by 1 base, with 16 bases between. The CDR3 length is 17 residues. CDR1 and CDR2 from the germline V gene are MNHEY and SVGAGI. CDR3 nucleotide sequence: TGTGCCAGCAGTTACATGGGGGGGCGGAGGGGCACAGATACGCAGTATTTT. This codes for CASSYMGGRRGTDTQYF.

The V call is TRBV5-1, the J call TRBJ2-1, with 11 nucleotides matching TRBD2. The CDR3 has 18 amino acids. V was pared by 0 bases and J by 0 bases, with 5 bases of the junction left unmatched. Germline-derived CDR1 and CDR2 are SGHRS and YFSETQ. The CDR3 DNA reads TGCGCCAGCAGCTTGGCCCCTACTAGCGGGAGCTCCTACAATGAGCAGTTCTTC. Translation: CASSLAPTSGSSYNEQFF.

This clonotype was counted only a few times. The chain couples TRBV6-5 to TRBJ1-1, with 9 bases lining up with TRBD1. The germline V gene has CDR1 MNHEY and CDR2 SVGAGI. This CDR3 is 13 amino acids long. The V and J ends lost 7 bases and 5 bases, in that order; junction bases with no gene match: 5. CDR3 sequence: CASTFGQGTEAFF. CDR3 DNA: TGTGCCAGCACCTTCGGACAGGGGACTGAAGCTTTCTTT.

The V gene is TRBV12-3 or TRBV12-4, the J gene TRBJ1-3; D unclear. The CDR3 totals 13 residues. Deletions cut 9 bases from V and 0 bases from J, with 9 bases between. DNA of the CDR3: TGTGCCAGTACCCACATCTCTGGAAACACCATATATTTT. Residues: CASTHISGNTIYF.

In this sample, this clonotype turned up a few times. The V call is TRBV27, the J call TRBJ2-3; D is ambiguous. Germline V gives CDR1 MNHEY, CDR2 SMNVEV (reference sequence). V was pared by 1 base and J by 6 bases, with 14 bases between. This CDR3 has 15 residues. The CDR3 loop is CASSLWAVGEDTQYF. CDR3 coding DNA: TGTGCCAGCAGTTTATGGGCTGTGGGCGAGGATACGCAGTATTTT.

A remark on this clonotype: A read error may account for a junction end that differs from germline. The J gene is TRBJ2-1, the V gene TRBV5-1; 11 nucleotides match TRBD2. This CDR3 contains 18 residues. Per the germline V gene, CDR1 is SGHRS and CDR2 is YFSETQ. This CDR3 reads CANSLGLAATSSYNEQFF. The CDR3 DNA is TGCGCCAACAGCTTGGGACTAGCGGCCACTAGCTCCTACAATGAGCAGTTCTTC.

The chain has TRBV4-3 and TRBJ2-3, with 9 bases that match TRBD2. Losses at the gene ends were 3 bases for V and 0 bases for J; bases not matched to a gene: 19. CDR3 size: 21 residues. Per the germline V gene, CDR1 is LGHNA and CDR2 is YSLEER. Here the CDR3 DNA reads TGCGCCAGCAGCCAGACGCCTCTGACTAGCGGTAAAGCGGCTAGCACAGATACGCAGTATTTT. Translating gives CASSQTPLTSGKAASTDTQYF.

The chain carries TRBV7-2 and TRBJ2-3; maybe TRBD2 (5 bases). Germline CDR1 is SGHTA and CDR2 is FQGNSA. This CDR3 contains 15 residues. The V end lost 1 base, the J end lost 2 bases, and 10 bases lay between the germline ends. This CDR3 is CASSLGERNTDTQYF. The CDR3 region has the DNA TGTGCCAGCAGCTTAGGGGAGCGGAACACAGATACGCAGTATTTT.

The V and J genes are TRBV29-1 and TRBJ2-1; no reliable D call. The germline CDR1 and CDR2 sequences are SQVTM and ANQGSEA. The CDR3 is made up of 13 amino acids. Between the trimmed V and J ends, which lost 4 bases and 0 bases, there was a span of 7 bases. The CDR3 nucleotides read TGCAGCGTTGGACGGGTCTCCTACAATGAGCAGTTCTTC. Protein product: CSVGRVSYNEQFF.